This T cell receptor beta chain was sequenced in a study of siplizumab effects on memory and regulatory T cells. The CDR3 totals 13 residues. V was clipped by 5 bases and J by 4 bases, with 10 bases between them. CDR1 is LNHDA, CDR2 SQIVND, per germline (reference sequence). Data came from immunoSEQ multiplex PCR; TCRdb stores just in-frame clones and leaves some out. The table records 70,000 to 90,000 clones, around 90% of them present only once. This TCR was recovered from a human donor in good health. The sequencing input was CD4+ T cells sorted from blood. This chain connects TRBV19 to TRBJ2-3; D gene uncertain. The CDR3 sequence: CASSGPLADTQYF. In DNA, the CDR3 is TGTGCCAGTAGTGGTCCGTTGGCAGATACGCAGTATTTT.